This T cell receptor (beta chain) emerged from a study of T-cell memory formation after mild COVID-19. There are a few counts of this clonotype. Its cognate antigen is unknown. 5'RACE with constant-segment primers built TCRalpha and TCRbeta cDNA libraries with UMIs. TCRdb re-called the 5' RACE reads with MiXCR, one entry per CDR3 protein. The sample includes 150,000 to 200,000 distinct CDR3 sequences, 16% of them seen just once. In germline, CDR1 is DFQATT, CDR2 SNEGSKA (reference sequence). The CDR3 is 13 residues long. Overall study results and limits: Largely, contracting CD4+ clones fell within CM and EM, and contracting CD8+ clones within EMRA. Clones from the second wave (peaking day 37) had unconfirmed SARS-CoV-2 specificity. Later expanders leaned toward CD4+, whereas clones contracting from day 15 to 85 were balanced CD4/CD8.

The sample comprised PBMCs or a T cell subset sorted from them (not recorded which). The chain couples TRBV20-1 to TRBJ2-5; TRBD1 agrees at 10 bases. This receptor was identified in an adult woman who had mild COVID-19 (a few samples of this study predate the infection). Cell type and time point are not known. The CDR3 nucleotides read TGCTCGTCCCGGACAGGGGGGAGGGAGACCCAGTACTTC. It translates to CSSRTGGRETQYF.